This T cell receptor (beta chain) was identified during a study of cytomegalovirus exposure and HLA in healthy donors (dated by TCRdb to between 2016 and 2019). With regard to the full study: According to a later analysis, the 120 or so validation repertoires were produced on the same platform as the 700 or so repertoires of the first cohort. The study was designed to test whether signatures of past pathogen exposure could be identified by cataloging public T cell receptors. A separate validation cohort of 100 to 150 different subjects was used in addition to the approximately 640-subject first cohort. To predict cytomegalovirus infection status, the study combined high-throughput TCR immunosequencing, statistical association of individual TCRs with disease status, and machine learning. What the authors observed across the whole study: A later analysis found that TCRs clustered in the first cohort also tended to co-occur in the 120 validation repertoires, with just under 95% of cluster scores above 0. The classifier was reported to diagnose cytomegalovirus status with high specificity and sensitivity in both the original and validation cohorts. The authors suggested that the approach could potentially be extended to other disease states and immunological phenotypes. The study listed approximately 150 TCR beta chains as associated with cytomegalovirus. A few of the identified cytomegalovirus-associated TCR beta chains were confirmed in vitro to be specific for cytomegalovirus antigens. A later analysis had no HLA typing for the validation cohort, so co-occurrence there was scored across all 110 or so repertoires. While some public TCRs were present in many individuals, most TCR sequences turned up only very rarely across donors.

A word on this clone: The antigen it recognizes is unknown. No quality values exist for individual bases; no much larger clone is one base distant.

V ends up 3 bases short and J 6 bases short, with an unmatched junction base count of 5. The CDR3, from cysteine to phenylalanine, totals 14 residues. Only CDR3 DNA remains: 42 bases, in frame from the first base. CDR1 and CDR2 (SGHDT, YYEEEE) derive from the germline V gene. Library preparation was by the immunoSEQ multiplex PCR assay. From the authors' description of their analysis: A statistical classification framework was developed to diagnose cytomegalovirus status using the catalog of TCR beta chain sequences. In its TCRdb copy, this immuneACCESS table keeps in-frame sequences only and misses some clones. Where compared with another copy, unresolved V genes explain less than half of these, and the others have no known cause. For V, J and clone size, that table is used; D and trimming come from the DNA. Across this sample there are over 120,000 clones, with 94% seen only once. Over 1.5% of the sample comes from the top ten.

Separate from the approximately 730-subject first cohort, the validation cohort of 90 to 150 subjects was the group to which the donors belonged. This sequence uses TRBV5-6 and TRBJ2-1, with 8 junctional bases fitting TRBD2. Sample: PBMCs. The receptor's source is a man aged 18 to 29 in good health and CMV-seropositive. CDR3 sequence: CASSSGGYFNEQFF. The nucleotide sequence reads as follows: TGTGCCAGCAGCTCGGGAGGGTACTTCAATGAGCAGTTCTTC.